A single sample is the source of the 27 T cell receptor beta chains below, sequenced in a study of blood T cell repertoires in COVID-19. Sequencing used immunoSEQ multiplex PCR; TCRdb keeps in-frame clones, though not all of them. Among around 130,000 clones listed, roughly 84% were seen once. Specimen: peripheral blood. The receptors derive from a man aged 30 to 39 with COVID-19, enrolled during active disease.

The chain carries TRBV7-9 and TRBJ1-1, with no clear D. This CDR3 comprises 16 residues. Trimming removed 5 bases at V and 4 bases at J, with 20 bases between. Germline V CDR1 and CDR2: SEHNR, FQNEAQ (reference sequence). The CDR3 nucleotides read TGTGCCAGCAGCGCACGCCCCGGGAGGGCGGGCACTGAAGCTTTCTTT. Encoded protein: CASSARPGRAGTEAFF.

The chain employs TRBV15 and TRBJ2-2; D might be TRBD2 (6 bases). The V gene's germline CDR1 is LNHNV and CDR2 YYDKDF (reference sequence). V gave up 6 bases and J gave up 2 bases, with 19 bases separating them. There are 17 residues in the CDR3. The CDR3 spells CATSTREGTLNTGELFF. The CDR3 DNA reads TGTGCCACCAGTACGAGAGAGGGGACTTTAAACACCGGGGAGCTGTTTTTT.

The chain couples TRBV24-1 to TRBJ2-1; 9 nucleotides match TRBD2. J lost 10 bases, V lost 0 bases, and 6 bases had no gene match. Germline CDR1 is KGHDR and CDR2 is SFDVKD. CDR3 length: 15 residues. The CDR3: CATSDLTSGLMEQFF. The CDR3 region has the DNA TGTGCCACCAGTGATTTGACTAGCGGGCTGATGGAGCAGTTCTTC.

This clone was seen more than once but under ten times. The chain is built from TRBV3-1 (or the pseudogene TRBV3-2) and TRBJ2-1; TRBD2 matches 9 bases. Germline V gene lookup returns CDR1 LGHDT and CDR2 YNNKEL (reference sequence). With V trimmed by 0 bases and J by 5 bases, 14 bases remained unmatched. CDR3 length: 19 residues. CDR3 nucleotides: TGTGCCAGCAGCCAAGAAGTGTTAGCGGGAGCGCAATTAAACAATGAGCAGTTCTTC. Translation gives CASSQEVLAGAQLNNEQFF.

The rearrangement links TRBV3-1 (or the pseudogene TRBV3-2) to TRBJ2-5; the D gene is possibly TRBD2 (8 bases). Trimming took 6 bases from V and 1 from J, leaving 18 bases between them. This CDR3 has 16 amino acids. CDR1 LGHDT and CDR2 YNNKEL come from the germline V gene (reference sequence). CDR3 sequence: CASRPGGLAGQETQYF. The CDR3 bases are TGTGCCAGCAGACCAGGGGGGCTAGCGGGCCAAGAGACCCAGTACTTC.

The chain is built from TRBV5-4 and TRBJ2-7; 9 nucleotides match TRBD2. Trimming cost V 3 bases and J 0 bases; bases outside gene matches: 4. CDR3 length: 15 amino acids. Germline values: CDR1 SGHNT, CDR2 YYREEE (reference sequence). CDR3 amino acids: CASSSGLASSYEQYF. The CDR3 DNA reads TGTGCCAGCAGCTCCGGACTAGCGTCCTCCTACGAGCAGTACTTC.

This chain links TRBV6-5 with TRBJ1-6, with D unresolved. The CDR3 has 14 residues. Germline assignment: CDR1 MNHEY and CDR2 SVGAGI. Between the trimmed V and J ends, which lost 4 bases and 5 bases, there was a span of 9 bases. CDR3 DNA sequence: TGTGCCAGCAGTTCCCCTCGAGATAATTCACCCCTCCACTTT. As protein: CASSSPRDNSPLHF.

The chain carries TRBV15 and TRBJ1-2, with D unclear. Germline CDR1 reads LNHNV; CDR2 reads YYDKDF (reference sequence). V was cut by 1 base and J by 5 bases, with 14 bases left in between. This CDR3 spans 15 amino acids. The CDR3 here is CATSRVRSGEYGYTF. For the CDR3, the DNA is TGTGCCACCAGCAGAGTTCGGTCCGGTGAATATGGCTACACCTTC.

The chain carries TRBV2 and TRBJ2-5; 7 nucleotides line up with TRBD1. The CDR3 consists of 14 residues. With V trimmed by 5 bases and J by 1 base, 4 bases remained unmatched. The germline gives CDR1 SNHLY, CDR2 FYNNEI. For the CDR3, the DNA is TGTGCCAGCAGTCCACAGGGGACCCAAGAGACCCAGTACTTC. Protein: CASSPQGTQETQYF.

V and J are TRBV4-1 and TRBJ2-1; D is ambiguous. The germline V and J ends were trimmed by 1 base and 5 bases, with 15 bases remaining between them. The CDR3 totals 16 residues. Germline CDR1 MGHRA, CDR2 YSYEKL. This CDR3 is CASSQGEATSDNEQFF. CDR3 nucleotides: TGCGCCAGCAGCCAAGGCGAAGCGACGTCGGACAATGAGCAGTTCTTC.

Here the CDR3 reads CASSPPAGFNEQFF. The CDR3 region has the DNA TGTGCCAGCTCACCACCGGCAGGGTTCAATGAGCAGTTCTTC. The chain uses TRBV18 and TRBJ2-1, with D maybe TRBD1 (5 bases). The germline V and J ends were trimmed by 0 bases and 6 bases, with 9 bases remaining between them. The CDR3 sequence is 14 residues long. CDR1 is KGHSH and CDR2 is LQKENI in the germline V gene.

The chain recombines TRBV7-8 with TRBJ2-2, with a possible D match to TRBD2 (6 bases). Germline assignment: CDR1 SGHVS and CDR2 FQNEAQ. V shed 2 bases and J shed 4 bases, with 11 bases lying between them. The CDR3 loop spans 15 amino acids. The DNA of the CDR3 is TGTGCCAGCAGCTTAATGCAGGGAGGCACCGGGGAGCTGTTTTTT. Residues: CASSLMQGGTGELFF.

The genes are TRBV5-4 and TRBJ2-3; 8 bases match TRBD2. CDR1 SGHNT and CDR2 YYREEE come from the germline V gene (reference sequence). The ends lost 6 bases at V and 4 bases at J; junction bases unmatched: 10. This CDR3 spans 15 amino acids. CDR3 DNA: TGTGCCAGCACCCGAGCGGGAGCCAAGGCAGATACGCAGTATTTT. Residues: CASTRAGAKADTQYF. The full variable domain, in which reference TRBV5-4 and TRBJ2-3 provide the parts outside the CDR3, is ETGVTQSPTHLIKTRGQQVTLRCSSQSGHNTVSWYQQALGQGPQFIFQYYREEENGRGNFPPRFSGLQFPNYSSELNVNALELDDSALYLCASTRAGAKADTQYFGPGTRLTVL.

The chain carries TRBV10-3 and TRBJ2-7, with D maybe TRBD1 (6 bases). The CDR3 has 15 amino acids. The germline V gene encodes CDR1 ENHRY and CDR2 SYGVKD. V dropped 6 bases and J dropped 6 bases, with 21 bases sitting between them. The CDR3 DNA sequence: TGTGCCATCAGCGACCGGGACAAAACGGCGAGCGAGCAGTACTTC. This translates into CAISDRDKTASEQYF.

The V gene is TRBV10-1, the J gene TRBJ1-6, with TRBD1 identical over 9 bases. With 6 bases clipped from V and 10 bases from J, the junction kept 7 bases outside the gene matches. The CDR3 consists of 14 residues. Germline V gene lookup returns CDR1 WNHNN and CDR2 SYGVQD (reference sequence). In nucleotides, the CDR3 is TGCGCCAGCAGCACCGGGACAGGGAGGTCACCCCTCCACTTT. Translation: CASSTGTGRSPLHF.

The rearrangement links TRBV5-1 to TRBJ1-2; the match to TRBD1 covers 9 bases. This CDR3 has 15 amino acids. V gave up 3 bases and J gave up 8 bases; unmatched junction bases: 11. CDR1 is SGHRS, CDR2 YFSETQ, per germline. Written as DNA, the CDR3 is TGCGCCAGCAGCTCGATGACAGGGGGATCTTCCGGCTACACCTTC. This sequence encodes CASSSMTGGSSGYTF.

The CDR3 region is CASSLTTAAPLGVLTF. In DNA, the CDR3 is TGTGCCAGCAGCTTAACCACCGCGGCCCCCTTGGGCGTCCTGACTTTC. V usage is TRBV5-5 and J usage is TRBJ2-6; no clear D. CDR3 size: 16 residues. V dropped 2 bases and J dropped 12 bases, with 21 bases sitting between them. Germline-derived CDR1 and CDR2 are SGHKS and YYEKEE (reference sequence).

V is TRBV6-5 and J is TRBJ2-1; the match to TRBD1 covers 7 bases. Germline CDR1 is MNHEY and CDR2 is SVGAGI. V was clipped by 4 bases and J by 7 bases; unmatched bases: 13. The CDR3 loop spans 16 amino acids. The CDR3 is CASSFSPTGIKNEQFF. The CDR3 coding sequence is TGTGCCAGCAGTTTCTCCCCGACAGGGATCAAGAATGAGCAGTTCTTC.

The J gene is TRBJ1-6, the V gene TRBV9, with TRBD1 matching 7 bases. The V segment lost 0 bases and the J segment 5 bases; nucleotides outside the gene matches: 2. The CDR3 is made up of 15 amino acids. Per germline, CDR1 SGDLS and CDR2 YYNGEE. The DNA for the CDR3 is TGTGCCAGCAGCGTAGGACAGGGCGATAATTCACCCCTCCACTTT. It yields the protein CASSVGQGDNSPLHF.

The sample holds one count of this clone. The V call is TRBV28, the J call TRBJ2-3; 13 bases align to TRBD2. Unmatched junction bases numbered 8, after V lost 7 bases and J lost 4 bases. Per the germline V gene, CDR1 is MDHEN and CDR2 is SYDVKM. The CDR3 has 16 residues. This CDR3 reads CASTETSGRSADTQYF. For the CDR3, the DNA is TGTGCCAGCACCGAGACTAGCGGGAGGTCGGCAGATACGCAGTATTTT.

This clone was found once. This chain links TRBV18 with TRBJ1-2; possible D gene TRBD1, 6 bases. V gave up 6 bases and J gave up 2 bases, with 16 bases separating them. Looked up from germline, CDR1 is KGHSH and CDR2 is LQKENI. CDR3 length equals 15 residues. The CDR3 is CASSRQDTSNYGYTF. DNA of the CDR3: TGTGCCAGCTCCCGACAGGATACTTCCAACTATGGCTACACCTTC.

This clone was counted once. The chain links TRBV11-2 to TRBJ2-1; TRBD2 matches at 7 bases. Losses at the gene ends were 4 bases for V and 6 bases for J; bases not matched to a gene: 9. The CDR3 is made up of 15 amino acids. Per germline, CDR1 SGHAT and CDR2 FQNNGV. DNA for the CDR3: TGTGCCAGCAGCTCGGGCGGGAGAGAGAGCAATGAGCAGTTCTTC. Residues: CASSSGGRESNEQFF.

In DNA form, the CDR3 reads TGTGCCAGCAGACCCGGGAGAGCCTACGAGCAGTACTTC. Its protein product is CASRPGRAYEQYF. This rearrangement joins TRBV12-3 or TRBV12-4 to TRBJ2-7; D might be TRBD2 (6 bases). The CDR3 is 13 amino acids. Trimming cost V 6 bases and J 2 bases, with 11 bases left between them.

V is TRBV5-1 and J is TRBJ1-1; the D gene is possibly TRBD1 (5 bases). CDR3 length: 15 residues. The germline V gene has CDR1 SGHRS and CDR2 YFSETQ. V gave up 0 bases and J gave up 0 bases, with 9 bases separating them. The CDR3 DNA follows: TGCGCCAGCAGCTTGGCCCCAGGGTTGAACACTGAAGCTTTCTTT. It encodes CASSLAPGLNTEAFF.

The chain recombines TRBV3-1 (or the pseudogene TRBV3-2) with TRBJ2-7; possibly TRBD2 for D (6 bases). The CDR3 is 14 amino acids. Trimming removed 4 bases from V and 5 bases from J, with 15 bases in between. CDR1 LGHDT and CDR2 YNNKEL come from the germline V gene (reference sequence). The CDR3 reads CASSPFGRTHEQYF. The CDR3 nucleotides are TGTGCCAGCAGCCCGTTCGGGAGAACCCACGAGCAGTACTTC.

By share, this clone ranks as medium-sized. The V and J genes are TRBV7-8 and TRBJ1-1; 7 bases align to TRBD1. The CDR3 loop spans 14 amino acids. Germline CDR1 is SGHVS and CDR2 is FQNEAQ. V was clipped by 1 base and J by 4 bases; unmatched bases: 3. CDR3: CASSLGAGGTEAFF. The DNA for the CDR3 is TGTGCCAGCAGCTTAGGGGCAGGGGGCACTGAAGCTTTCTTT.

The chain is built from TRBV9 and TRBJ1-1; D is unclear. V was cut by 3 bases and J by 11 bases, with 26 bases left in between. The CDR3 has 16 amino acids. Germline CDR1 reads SGDLS; CDR2 reads YYNGEE. The CDR3 protein is CASSGNARAPREVAFF. In nucleotides, the CDR3 is TGTGCCAGCAGCGGAAACGCACGGGCACCAAGGGAGGTGGCTTTCTTT.